This T cell receptor (beta chain) comes out of a study of beta chain features in type 1 diabetes. Findings and caveats of the study: Type 1 diabetes patients had TCRB CDR3s that were shorter (moderately but significantly so) in all four CD4+ subsets. For TCRB rearrangement, an influence of HLA type remained unresolved here.

Regarding this clone: The antigen is undetermined. Germline and junction disagree at one end, which may indicate a read error.

This CDR3 region has 13 residues. Germline CDR1 and CDR2: MNHEY and SVGAGI. Since all of the isolated RNA was reverse transcribed, expressed TCRB transcripts were what got sequenced. Libraries were prepared by immunoSEQ multiplex PCR; TCRdb keeps only in-frame clonotypes and omits some of them. The sample consists of 500,000 to 650,000 clones, around 11% of them appearing once. Sequencing was performed on naive CD4+ T cells from blood. This sequence was found in a man aged 25-40 years with type 1 diabetes. This chain joins TRBV6-5 and TRBJ1-1; no clear D gene. CDR3 in amino acids: CAISVYMNTEAFF. The CDR3 coding sequence is TGTGCCATCAGTGTCTATATGAACACTGAAGCTTTCTTT.